What follows describes a single TCR beta chain. As yet, its antigen is unknown. Using immunoSEQ multiplex PCR, the repertoire was profiled, and TCRdb retains in-frame clones only, with some absent. The table lists 400,000 or so clones, roughly 96% of them singletons. The data were obtained in a study of shared clonotypes between healthy human individuals. Overall study results and limits: The genetic and exposure-history diversity represented was limited by few donors.

The V gene end was trimmed by 7 bases and the J gene end by 3 bases; junction bases not matched to a gene: 7. There are 14 residues in the CDR3. The germline V gene has CDR1 MNHNS and CDR2 SASEGT. Material for sequencing was memory CD8+ T cells sorted from blood. Subset: CD45RO+ cells pooled with CCR7-negative TemRA cells. The clonotype was recovered from a man aged 30-40 years in good health. This sequence joins TRBV6-1 and TRBJ2-7, with 9 bases that match TRBD1. CDR3 sequence: CASKPGQGYYEQYF. CDR3 bases: TGTGCCAGCAAACCGGGACAGGGCTACTACGAGCAGTACTTC.